Below are 12 T cell receptor beta chains sequenced from a single sample in a study of OX40 agonist ivuxolimab in advanced cancers. Sequencing was performed with immunoSEQ multiplex PCR; in TCRdb, only in-frame clones are kept and a portion is missing. Of under 20,000 clones listed, around 87% are singletons. The sample was CD4+ or CD8+ T cells sorted from blood, taken in a trial of the OX40 agonist ivuxolimab. The receptor source for this set is an adult with an advanced solid tumor such as melanoma, head and neck, liver or kidney cancer.

This clone is categorized as large (0.1 to 1%). Other DNA variants within this sample encode the same CDR3. The J gene is TRBJ1-1, the V gene TRBV5-1; D is perhaps TRBD1 (5 bases). The CDR3 has 13 residues. From germline, CDR1 is SGHRS and CDR2 YFSETQ. With 2 bases removed from V and 5 bases from J, the gap between germline ends came to 10 bases. The CDR3 DNA follows: TGCGCCAGCAGCTTCCAGGGAGGGACTGAAGCTTTCTTT. It codes for CASSFQGGTEAFF.

This rearrangement joins TRBV4-3 to TRBJ2-2; D is undetermined. This CDR3 is 15 amino acids long. V was clipped by 0 bases and J by 4 bases, with 9 bases between them. Germline V gives CDR1 LGHNA, CDR2 YSLEER. The CDR3 coding sequence is TGCGCCAGCAGCCAAGACTACGGGCGCACCGGGGAGCTGTTTTTT. Translation: CASSQDYGRTGELFF.

This clone was seen only a few times. This chain joins TRBV6-4 and TRBJ2-6; TRBD1 is a possible D gene (6 bases). Germline assignment: CDR1 MRHNA and CDR2 SNTAGT. Trimming pared 1 base from V and 1 base from J, leaving 14 bases between. The CDR3 has 18 amino acids. In DNA, the CDR3 is TGTGCCAGCAGTGACTGGGGCAGGGGAGAATCTGGGGCCAACGTCCTGACTTTC. Translated: CASSDWGRGESGANVLTF.

The CDR3 nucleotides read TGTGCCAGCAGCAAACCCGGGAGCTCCTACAATGAGCAGTTCTTC. Amino acid sequence: CASSKPGSSYNEQFF. This chain uses TRBV7-8 with TRBJ2-1; D possibly corresponds to TRBD2 (6 bases). There are 15 residues in the CDR3. Trimming left V 5 bases short and J 0 bases short, with 11 bases between. In germline, CDR1 is SGHVS, CDR2 FQNEAQ.

V is TRBV23-1 and J is TRBJ1-3; D is uncertain. TRBV23-1 is identified as an open reading frame with a role that is uncertain. The V gene lost 2 bases and the J gene lost 0 bases, with 5 bases spanning the gap. The CDR3 has 14 residues. The CDR3 region is CASSQVGSGNTIYF. As DNA, the CDR3 is TGCGCCAGCAGTCAAGTTGGCTCTGGAAACACCATATATTTT.

The V call is TRBV19, the J call TRBJ1-1, with 7 nucleotides matching TRBD1. The germline V gene has CDR1 LNHDA and CDR2 SQIVND (reference sequence). The trim removed 5 bases at V and 3 bases at J, leaving 12 bases unmatched. The CDR3 length is 16 residues. This chain's CDR3 is CASSPNRGPGDTEAFF. The CDR3 DNA follows: TGTGCCAGTAGTCCGAATAGGGGGCCAGGGGACACTGAAGCTTTCTTT.

The V and J genes are TRBV7-3 and TRBJ2-7; tentative D call: TRBD2 (6 bases). This CDR3 has 13 residues. The V end was cut by 6 bases, the J end by 2 bases, with 11 bases between. In germline, CDR1 is SGHTA, CDR2 FQGTGA. CDR3 sequence: CASSHGLTYEQYF. Here the CDR3 DNA reads TGTGCCAGCAGTCACGGACTAACCTACGAGCAGTACTTC. The whole variable domain, remainder taken from reference TRBV7-3 and TRBJ2-7, is GAGVSQTPSNKVTEKGKYVELRCDPISGHTALYWYRQSLGQGPEFLIYFQGTGAADDSGLPNDRFFAVRPEGSVSTLKIQRTERGDSAVYLCASSHGLTYEQYFGPGTRLTVT.

The rearrangement links TRBV5-5 to TRBJ2-7; 7 positions match TRBD1. After removal of 4 bases from V and 2 bases from J, the junction contained 3 bases not matched to a gene. CDR3 length: 13 amino acids. Germline V gene data show CDR1 as SGHKS and CDR2 as YYEKEE (reference sequence). This CDR3 reads CASSVGTAYEQYF. The CDR3 DNA reads TGTGCCAGCAGCGTCGGGACAGCCTACGAGCAGTACTTC.

This clone is medium-sized by share. The rearrangement links TRBV30 to TRBJ1-2; no definite D call. The length of the CDR3 is 15 residues. The germline V and J ends were trimmed by 8 bases and 6 bases, with 25 bases remaining between them. CDR1 is GTSNPN and CDR2 is SVGIG in the germline V gene (reference sequence). The CDR3 DNA follows: TGTGCCCACGATAACCCTACCGACTTCGGCGATGGCTACACCTTC. Amino acid sequence: CAHDNPTDFGDGYTF.

The J gene is TRBJ2-3, the V gene TRBV11-2; D gene uncertain. The CDR3 spans 12 residues. CDR1 is SGHAT, CDR2 FQNNGV, per germline. Between the trimmed V and J ends, which lost 5 bases and 4 bases, there was a span of 7 bases. The CDR3 spells CASSPPPDTQYF. Here the CDR3 DNA reads TGTGCCAGCAGCCCCCCCCCAGATACGCAGTATTTT.

The chain is built from TRBV4-3 and TRBJ2-7, with 10 bases aligning to TRBD1. The CDR3 length is 17 residues. CDR1 is LGHNA and CDR2 is YSLEER in the germline V gene. The junction had 8 bases not matched to a gene; V was cut back by 1 base and J by 2 bases. The CDR3 coding sequence is TGCGCCAGCAGCCAAGCCGGGACAGGGGTTGGAACCTACGAGCAGTACTTC. Amino acid sequence: CASSQAGTGVGTYEQYF.

This CDR3 is CASSLWDSNNEQFF. In DNA, the CDR3 is TGTGCCAGCAGTTTATGGGACTCGAACAATGAGCAGTTCTTC. V usage is TRBV27 and J usage is TRBJ2-1, with D perhaps matching TRBD2 (6 bases). Germline values: CDR1 MNHEY, CDR2 SMNVEV (reference sequence). Trimming removed 1 base from V and 5 bases from J, with 9 bases in between. There are 14 residues in the CDR3.